This T cell receptor beta chain was sequenced for a study of cytomegalovirus exposure and HLA in healthy donors. Whole-study results and caveats: Of the V segments, some could not be distinguished, including TRBV6-2 and TRBV6-3, and were excluded.

In the PCR, 60 Vbeta and 13 Jbeta primers were used. As originally analysed: Around 9.9 million shared chains were among the approximately 87 million unique TCR beta chains that a later analysis counted. Only in-frame clones appear in the TCRdb table, and some are missing; sequencing was by immunoSEQ multiplex PCR. The DNA was the basis for D and trimming; V, J and clone size are from that table. The sample shows approximately 160,000 clones, approximately 67% of them seen only once. Concerning this clone: Its target is unknown.

This CDR3 contains 16 residues. Deletions cut 6 bases from V and 5 bases from J, with 20 bases between. Germline CDR1 is SGHRS and CDR2 is YFSETQ. The V call is TRBV5-1, the J call TRBJ1-4, with a weak D call TRBD1 (5 bases). The receptor's source is a woman under 30 in good health and CMV-seropositive. Sample: PBMCs. The CDR3 DNA reads TGCGCCAGCACCGGGGGGGTGACGGATGGAAATGAAAAACTGTTTTTT. Its translation is CASTGGVTDGNEKLFF.